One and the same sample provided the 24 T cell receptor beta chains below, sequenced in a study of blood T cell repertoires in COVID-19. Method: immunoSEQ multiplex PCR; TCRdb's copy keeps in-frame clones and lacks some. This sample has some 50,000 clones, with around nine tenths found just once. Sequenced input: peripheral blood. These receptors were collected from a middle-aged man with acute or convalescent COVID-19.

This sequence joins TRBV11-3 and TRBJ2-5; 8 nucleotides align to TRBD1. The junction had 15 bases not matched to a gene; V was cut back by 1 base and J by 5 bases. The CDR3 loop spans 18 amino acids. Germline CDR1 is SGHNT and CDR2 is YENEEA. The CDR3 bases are TGTGCCAGCAGCTTAGGGACAACCCCCCGGGACAGGTTGGAGACCCAGTACTTC. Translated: CASSLGTTPRDRLETQYF.

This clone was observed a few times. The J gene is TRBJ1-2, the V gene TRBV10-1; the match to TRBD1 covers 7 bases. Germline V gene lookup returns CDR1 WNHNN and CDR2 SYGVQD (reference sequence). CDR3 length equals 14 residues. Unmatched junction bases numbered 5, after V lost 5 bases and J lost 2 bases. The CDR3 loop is CASSPTGLNYGYTF. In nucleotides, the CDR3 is TGCGCCAGCAGTCCGACAGGGTTGAACTATGGCTACACCTTC.

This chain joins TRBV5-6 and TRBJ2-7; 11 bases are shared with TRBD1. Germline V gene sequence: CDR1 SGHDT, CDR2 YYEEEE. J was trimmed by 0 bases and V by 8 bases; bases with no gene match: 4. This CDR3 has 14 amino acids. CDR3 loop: CASRGTGGSYEQYF. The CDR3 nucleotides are TGTGCCAGTAGGGGGACAGGGGGCTCCTACGAGCAGTACTTC.

The DNA of the CDR3 is TGTGCCAGCAGTGAAGGGGACAGGCGCACAGATACGCAGTATTTT. Its translation is CASSEGDRRTDTQYF. The chain couples TRBV25-1 to TRBJ2-3, with 8 bases that match TRBD1. Germline CDR1 is MGHDK and CDR2 is SYGVNS. The CDR3 is 15 residues long. With 2 bases clipped from V and 1 base from J, the junction kept 2 bases outside the gene matches. Full variable domain (outside the CDR3, taken from reference TRBV25-1 and TRBJ2-3): EADIYQTPRYLVIGTGKKITLECSQTMGHDKMYWYQQDPGMELHLIHYSYGVNSTEKGDLSSESTVSRIRTEHFPLTLESARPSHTSQYLCASSEGDRRTDTQYFGPGTRLTVL.

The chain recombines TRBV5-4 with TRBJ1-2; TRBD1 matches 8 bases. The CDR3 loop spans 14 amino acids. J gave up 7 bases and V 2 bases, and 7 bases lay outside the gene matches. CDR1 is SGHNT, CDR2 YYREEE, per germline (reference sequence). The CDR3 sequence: CASSFSRGQGGYTF. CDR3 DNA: TGTGCCAGCAGCTTTAGCAGGGGGCAGGGTGGCTACACCTTC.

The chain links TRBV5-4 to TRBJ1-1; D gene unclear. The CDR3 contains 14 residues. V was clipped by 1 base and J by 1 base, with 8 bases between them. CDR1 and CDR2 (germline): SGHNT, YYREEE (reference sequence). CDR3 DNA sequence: TGTGCCAGCAGCTTGCTTAACACGAACACTGAAGCTTTCTTT. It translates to CASSLLNTNTEAFF. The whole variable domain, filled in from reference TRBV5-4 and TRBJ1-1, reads ETGVTQSPTHLIKTRGQQVTLRCSSQSGHNTVSWYQQALGQGPQFIFQYYREEENGRGNFPPRFSGLQFPNYSSELNVNALELDDSALYLCASSLLNTNTEAFFGQGTRLTVV.

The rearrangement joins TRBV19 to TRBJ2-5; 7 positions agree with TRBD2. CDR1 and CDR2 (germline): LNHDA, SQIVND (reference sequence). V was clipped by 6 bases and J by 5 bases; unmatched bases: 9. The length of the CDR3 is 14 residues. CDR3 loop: CASRGDYVSETQYF. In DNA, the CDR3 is TGTGCCAGTAGGGGGGACTACGTTTCGGAGACCCAGTACTTC.

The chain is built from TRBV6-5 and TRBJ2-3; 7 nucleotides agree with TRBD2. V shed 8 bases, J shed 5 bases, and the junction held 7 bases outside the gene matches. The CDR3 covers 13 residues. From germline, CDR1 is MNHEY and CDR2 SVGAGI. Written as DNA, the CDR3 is TGTGCCAGCCTAAGACTAGCAGGAGATACGCAGTATTTT. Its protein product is CASLRLAGDTQYF.

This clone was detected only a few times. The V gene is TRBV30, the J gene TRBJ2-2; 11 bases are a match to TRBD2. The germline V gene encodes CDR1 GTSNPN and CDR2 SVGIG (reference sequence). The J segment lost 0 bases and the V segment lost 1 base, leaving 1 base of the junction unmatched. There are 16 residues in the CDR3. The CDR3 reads CAWSGLAGSNTGELFF. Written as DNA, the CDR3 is TGTGCCTGGAGTGGACTAGCGGGGTCGAACACCGGGGAGCTGTTTTTT.

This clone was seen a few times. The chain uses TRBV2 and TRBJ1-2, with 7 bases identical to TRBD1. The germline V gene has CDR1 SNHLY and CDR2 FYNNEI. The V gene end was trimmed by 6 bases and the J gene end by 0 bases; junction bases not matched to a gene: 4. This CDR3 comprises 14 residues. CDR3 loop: CASRPGQSNYGYTF. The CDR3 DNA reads TGTGCCAGCAGGCCGGGACAGTCTAACTATGGCTACACCTTC.

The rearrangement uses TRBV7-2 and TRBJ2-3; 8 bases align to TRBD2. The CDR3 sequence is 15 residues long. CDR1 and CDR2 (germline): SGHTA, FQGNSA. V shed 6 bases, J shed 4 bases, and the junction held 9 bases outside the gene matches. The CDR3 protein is CASSPNSGNADTQYF. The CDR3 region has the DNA TGTGCCAGCAGTCCCAATAGCGGGAACGCAGATACGCAGTATTTT.

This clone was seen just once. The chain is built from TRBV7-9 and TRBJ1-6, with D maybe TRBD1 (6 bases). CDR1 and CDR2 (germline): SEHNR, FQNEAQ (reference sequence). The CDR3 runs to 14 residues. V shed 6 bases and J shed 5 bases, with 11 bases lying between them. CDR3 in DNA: TGTGCCAGCAGTACAGGGACCAATAATTCACCCCTCCACTTT. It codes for CASSTGTNNSPLHF. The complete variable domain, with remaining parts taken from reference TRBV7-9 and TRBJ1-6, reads DTGVSQNPRHKITKRGQNVTFRCDPISEHNRLYWYRQTLGQGPEFLTYFQNEAQLEKSRLLSDRFSAERPKGSFSTLEIQRTEQGDSAMYLCASSTGTNNSPLHFGNGTRLTVT.

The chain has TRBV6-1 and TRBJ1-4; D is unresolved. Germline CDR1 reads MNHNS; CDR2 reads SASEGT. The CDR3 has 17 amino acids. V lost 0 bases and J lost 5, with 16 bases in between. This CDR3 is CASSEASGGRPNEKLFF. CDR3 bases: TGTGCCAGCAGTGAAGCCTCAGGAGGCAGGCCCAATGAAAAACTGTTTTTT.

This CDR3 is CASSWRDASTDTQYF. CDR3 coding DNA: TGTGCCAGCAGCTGGAGGGACGCAAGCACAGATACGCAGTATTTT. V usage is TRBV5-6 and J usage is TRBJ2-3, with a possible D match to TRBD2 (6 bases). V lost 3 bases and J lost 0, with 11 bases in between. Germline CDR1 is SGHDT and CDR2 is YYEEEE. This CDR3 has 15 residues.

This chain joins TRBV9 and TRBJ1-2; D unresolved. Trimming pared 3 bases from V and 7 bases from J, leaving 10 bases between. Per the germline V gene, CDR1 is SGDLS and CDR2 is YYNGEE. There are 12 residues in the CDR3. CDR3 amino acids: CASSDEARGYTF. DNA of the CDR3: TGTGCCAGCAGCGATGAGGCCCGTGGCTACACCTTC.

CDR3 sequence: CASSLGQVNTGELFF. CDR3 DNA: TGTGCCAGCAGCTTAGGCCAGGTGAACACCGGGGAGCTGTTTTTT. The rearrangement uses TRBV11-3 and TRBJ2-2; D remains ambiguous. Germline assignment: CDR1 SGHNT and CDR2 YENEEA. V was pared by 1 base and J by 1 base, with 7 bases between. The CDR3 covers 15 residues. Full variable domain (missing parts from reference TRBV11-3 and TRBJ2-2): EAGVVQSPRYKIIEKKQPVAFWCNPISGHNTLYWYLQNLGQGPELLIRYENEEAVDDSQLPKDRFSAERLKGVDSTLKIQPAELGDSAVYLCASSLGQVNTGELFFGEGSRLTVL.

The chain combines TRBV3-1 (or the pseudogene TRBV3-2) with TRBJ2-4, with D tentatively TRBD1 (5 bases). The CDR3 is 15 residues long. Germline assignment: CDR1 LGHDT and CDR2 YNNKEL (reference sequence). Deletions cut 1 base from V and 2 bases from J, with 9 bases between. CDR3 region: CASSQGAGPKNIQYF. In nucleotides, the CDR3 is TGTGCCAGCAGCCAAGGGGCAGGGCCCAAAAACATTCAGTACTTC.

CDR3 sequence (DNA): TGTGCCAGCGGAGGGTCGTATCCCGATACGCAGTATTTT. This encodes CASGGSYPDTQYF. V and J are TRBV2 and TRBJ2-3; D perhaps matches TRBD2 (6 bases). CDR3 size: 13 residues. The V end lost 8 bases, the J end lost 6 bases, and 15 bases lay between the germline ends. Germline V gene data show CDR1 as SNHLY and CDR2 as FYNNEI.

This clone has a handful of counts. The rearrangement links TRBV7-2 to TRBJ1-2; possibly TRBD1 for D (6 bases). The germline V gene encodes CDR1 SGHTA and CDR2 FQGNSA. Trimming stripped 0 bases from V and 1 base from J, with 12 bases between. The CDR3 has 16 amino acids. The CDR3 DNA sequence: TGTGCCAGCAGCTTAGCGCATGGCAGGGGTAACTATGGCTACACCTTC. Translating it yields CASSLAHGRGNYGYTF.

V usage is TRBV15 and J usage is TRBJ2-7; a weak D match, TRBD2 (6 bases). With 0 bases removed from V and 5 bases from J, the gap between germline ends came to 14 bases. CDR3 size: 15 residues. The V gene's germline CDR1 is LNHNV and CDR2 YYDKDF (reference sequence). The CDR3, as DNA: TGTGCCACCAGCAGAGATAGGAGGGAGGTTGACGAGCAGTACTTC. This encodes CATSRDRREVDEQYF.

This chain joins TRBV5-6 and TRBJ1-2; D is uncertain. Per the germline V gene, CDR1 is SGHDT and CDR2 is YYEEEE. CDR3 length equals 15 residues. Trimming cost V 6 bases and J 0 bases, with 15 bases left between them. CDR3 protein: CASTPDSASNYGYTF. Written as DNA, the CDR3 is TGTGCCAGCACCCCGGACTCTGCCTCTAACTATGGCTACACCTTC.

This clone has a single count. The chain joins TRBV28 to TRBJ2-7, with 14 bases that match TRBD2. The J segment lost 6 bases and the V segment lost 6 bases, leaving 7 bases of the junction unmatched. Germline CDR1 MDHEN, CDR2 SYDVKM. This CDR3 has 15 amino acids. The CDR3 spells CASRGGLAGVGEQYF. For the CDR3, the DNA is TGTGCCAGCAGGGGGGGACTAGCGGGAGTAGGCGAGCAGTACTTC.

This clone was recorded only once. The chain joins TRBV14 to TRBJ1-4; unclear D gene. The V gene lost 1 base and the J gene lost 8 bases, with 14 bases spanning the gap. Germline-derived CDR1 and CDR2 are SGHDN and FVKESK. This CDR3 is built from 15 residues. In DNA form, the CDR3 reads TGTGCCAGCAGCCAAGGGTCCACCCAGATAGAAAAACTGTTTTTT. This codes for CASSQGSTQIEKLFF.

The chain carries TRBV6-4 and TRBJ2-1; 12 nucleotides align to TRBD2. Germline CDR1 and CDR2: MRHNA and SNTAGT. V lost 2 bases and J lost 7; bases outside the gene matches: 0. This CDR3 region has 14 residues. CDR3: CASSDLAGGNEQFF. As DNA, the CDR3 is TGTGCCAGCAGTGACCTAGCGGGAGGGAATGAGCAGTTCTTC.